One and the same sample provided the 20 T cell receptor beta chains below, sequenced in a study of CD4 T cells in relation to SARS-CoV-2 and coronaviruses (dated by TCRdb to 2020 to 2022). For these TCRs, the target antigens are not known. The library was prepared using the immunoSEQ multiplex PCR assay. This immuneACCESS table, as held by TCRdb, lists in-frame sequences with V and J called but not all clones. Of the missing ones, under half trace to an unresolved V gene in checked studies; the others have no known cause. Recorded for this sample are about 40,000 clones; approximately 80% of them occurred a single time. Together, the top ten hold 6% to 8.5% of the sample. The sample was naive CD4+ T cells from PBMCs, cultured in vitro. This specimen's cell subset or site label, per the study, means: naive CD4+ T cells isolated by negative enrichment. The receptors come from an adult with COVID-19.

This clone was observed a few times. This chain connects TRBV10-1 to TRBJ1-5; D is unresolved. Germline V gene data show CDR1 as WNHNN and CDR2 as SYGVQD (reference sequence). Trimming removed 0 bases from V and 2 bases from J, with 17 bases in between. This CDR3 comprises 18 residues. The CDR3 DNA is TGCGCCAGCAGTGAGTCCCGTGCTTGCGAAAGGGGCAATCAGCCCCAGCATTTT. Translated, it gives CASSESRACERGNQPQHF.

The gene calls are TRBV19 and TRBJ2-3, with 7 bases that match TRBD2. There are 14 residues in the CDR3. Germline CDR1 LNHDA, CDR2 SQIVND (reference sequence). Trimming cost V 8 bases and J 9 bases; bases outside gene matches: 14. CDR3 nucleotides: TGTGCCAGTGGGGAGGGGACTTCTAGGGACACGCAGTATTTT. Protein: CASGEGTSRDTQYF.

V usage is TRBV10-3 and J usage is TRBJ1-6; the D gene is possibly TRBD1 (6 bases). V lost 0 bases, J lost 5 bases, and 8 bases lay in between. Germline V gene data show CDR1 as ENHRY and CDR2 as SYGVKD. The CDR3 is made up of 15 amino acids. The CDR3 loop is CAISESGGDNSPLHF. The CDR3 nucleotides read TGTGCCATCAGTGAGTCAGGGGGAGATAATTCACCCCTCCACTTT.

As DNA, the CDR3 is TGTGCCAGCAGCGTAGTGGGACTAGCCGACAATGAGCAGTTCTTC. As protein: CASSVVGLADNEQFF. The chain joins TRBV9 to TRBJ2-1; TRBD2 matches 9 bases. Unmatched junction bases numbered 3, after V lost 0 bases and J lost 5 bases. The germline V gene encodes CDR1 SGDLS and CDR2 YYNGEE. CDR3 length: 15 amino acids.

The chain has TRBV5-6 and TRBJ1-5, with D perhaps TRBD1 (6 bases). Between the trimmed V and J ends, which lost 3 bases and 11 bases, there was a span of 18 bases. Per germline, CDR1 SGHDT and CDR2 YYEEEE. The CDR3 has 14 amino acids. CDR3 loop: CASSSLGGDGTQHF. The DNA for the CDR3 is TGTGCCAGCAGCTCACTTGGGGGCGATGGCACCCAGCATTTT.

This clone has a handful of counts. The CDR3 region is CASSQDYSGETDTQYF. The CDR3 nucleotides read TGCGCCAGCAGCCAAGATTATAGCGGGGAAACAGATACGCAGTATTTT. The genes are TRBV4-3 and TRBJ2-3; 8 nucleotides align to TRBD2. In germline, CDR1 is LGHNA, CDR2 YSLEER. The CDR3 totals 16 residues. The trim removed 0 bases at V and 3 bases at J, leaving 5 bases unmatched.

V is TRBV12-3 or TRBV12-4 and J is TRBJ2-1; D gene ambiguous. V gave up 6 bases and J gave up 3 bases, with 9 bases separating them. CDR3 length: 13 amino acids. The CDR3 nucleotides are TGTGCCAGCAGCCCCCCCCTCTACAATGAGCAGTTCTTC. Encoded protein: CASSPPLYNEQFF.

The genes are TRBV20-1 and TRBJ2-3; no reliable D call. The CDR3 runs to 11 residues. CDR1 is DFQATT, CDR2 SNEGSKA, per germline (reference sequence). V shed 2 bases and J shed 0 bases, with 0 bases lying between them. The CDR3 DNA follows: TGCAGTGCTAGAAGCACAGATACGCAGTATTTT. It encodes CSARSTDTQYF.

V gene TRBV9 combines with J gene TRBJ2-6; D unresolved. Per the germline V gene, CDR1 is SGDLS and CDR2 is YYNGEE. The CDR3 is made up of 14 amino acids. V was clipped by 4 bases and J by 0 bases, with 5 bases between them. The CDR3 sequence is CASSPLSGANVLTF. Here the CDR3 DNA reads TGTGCCAGCAGCCCGCTCTCTGGGGCCAACGTCCTGACTTTC.

The chain has TRBV2 and TRBJ1-1, with D tentatively TRBD1 (5 bases). The CDR3 contains 14 residues. V was clipped by 0 bases and J by 1 base, with 6 bases between them. Germline V gene lookup returns CDR1 SNHLY and CDR2 FYNNEI. CDR3 nucleotide sequence: TGTGCCAGCAGTGAAGCTACAGGGAACACTGAAGCTTTCTTT. Translation gives CASSEATGNTEAFF.

There are a few counts of this clone. The chain carries TRBV19 and TRBJ2-2, with TRBD2 matching over 10 bases. From germline, CDR1 is LNHDA and CDR2 SQIVND (reference sequence). Unmatched junction bases numbered 6, after V lost 5 bases and J lost 6 bases. This CDR3 contains 15 residues. The CDR3 sequence: CASSVLAGRAGELFF. CDR3 nucleotides: TGTGCCAGTAGTGTACTAGCGGGAAGGGCCGGGGAGCTGTTTTTT.

The rearrangement joins TRBV11-2 to TRBJ2-2; 8 bases map to TRBD1. The CDR3 is 15 residues long. Per the germline V gene, CDR1 is SGHAT and CDR2 is FQNNGV. V lost 3 bases to trimming and J lost 2 bases; unmatched junction nucleotides: 2. In DNA, the CDR3 is TGTGCCAGCAGCTTCAGGGGGCGCAACACCGGGGAGCTGTTTTTT. The encoded protein is CASSFRGRNTGELFF.

This clone occurred a few times. The J gene is TRBJ1-4, the V gene TRBV30; no definite D call. Trimming took off 0 bases at V and 6 bases at J, with 14 bases between the two ends. The CDR3 has 15 amino acids. Germline CDR1 reads GTSNPN; CDR2 reads SVGIG (reference sequence). CDR3 sequence: CAWSVPEATYEKLFF. The CDR3 region has the DNA TGTGCCTGGAGTGTACCGGAGGCAACATATGAAAAACTGTTTTTT. The variable domain in full, with the rest retrieved from reference TRBV30 and TRBJ1-4, is SQTIHQWPATLVQPVGSPLSLECTVEGTSNPNLYWYRQAAGRGLQLLFYSVGIGQISSEVPQNLSASRPQDRQFILSSKKLLLSDSGFYLCAWSVPEATYEKLFFGSGTQLSVL.

The CDR3 coding sequence is TGTGCCAGCTCACTCGGGCAGCAGGAAAAACTGTTTTTT. Translated, it gives CASSLGQQEKLFF. V gene TRBV18 combines with J gene TRBJ1-4; no clear D gene. Germline V CDR1 and CDR2: KGHSH, LQKENI. V shed 4 bases and J shed 8 bases, with 11 bases lying between them. The CDR3 has 13 residues.

A few counts support this clone. This chain uses TRBV2 with TRBJ2-5; possibly TRBD1 for D (6 bases). CDR1 is SNHLY, CDR2 FYNNEI, per germline. The CDR3 is made up of 17 amino acids. V dropped 5 bases and J dropped 5 bases, with 24 bases sitting between them. The CDR3 nucleotides read TGTGCCAGCAGTCCTTCCCCCCCGGACACCCAGGGGGAGACCCAGTACTTC. Residues: CASSPSPPDTQGETQYF.

V is TRBV10-3 and J is TRBJ2-7; 11 bases align to TRBD1. The germline CDR1 and CDR2 sequences are ENHRY and SYGVKD. Trimming cost V 10 bases and J 5 bases; bases outside gene matches: 7. This CDR3 is built from 13 residues. CDR3 region: CATGGQGDDEQYF. In DNA, the CDR3 is TGTGCCACCGGGGGACAGGGGGACGACGAGCAGTACTTC.

The genes are TRBV4-2 and TRBJ2-5; tentatively, D is TRBD2 (6 bases). Germline loops: CDR1 LGHNA, CDR2 YNFKEQ. With 1 base removed from V and 2 bases from J, the gap between germline ends came to 14 bases. The CDR3 loop spans 16 amino acids. CDR3 loop: CASSQAAGTPQETQYF. The CDR3 DNA is TGTGCCAGCAGCCAAGCCGCCGGGACTCCTCAAGAGACCCAGTACTTC.

The rearrangement links TRBV27 to TRBJ2-7; 10 bases are shared with TRBD1. Germline assignment: CDR1 MNHEY and CDR2 SMNVEV (reference sequence). The J segment lost 5 bases and the V segment lost 4 bases, leaving 8 bases of the junction unmatched. The CDR3 has 15 residues. DNA for the CDR3: TGTGCCAGCAGTTCCCCCGGGACAGGGGTGAACGAGCAGTACTTC. Translated, it gives CASSSPGTGVNEQYF.

This clone has a handful of counts. This chain uses TRBV2 with TRBJ2-5; unclear D gene. This CDR3 has 12 amino acids. CDR1 and CDR2 from the germline V gene are SNHLY and FYNNEI. V was pared by 4 bases and J by 4 bases, with 7 bases between. CDR3 nucleotides: TGTGCCAGCAGTGGTCTCGGAGAGACCCAGTACTTC. Its translation: CASSGLGETQYF.

This clone came up a few times. The genes are TRBV7-2 and TRBJ1-6, with no clear D. This CDR3 spans 14 amino acids. The germline CDR1 and CDR2 sequences are SGHTA and FQGNSA. Trimming took 5 bases from V and 4 from J, leaving 9 bases between them. CDR3 sequence (DNA): TGTGCCAGCAGCCCTGGCGGGTATAATTCACCCCTCCACTTT. Translation: CASSPGGYNSPLHF.